There are a few counts of the clone carrying this T cell receptor beta chain. Its specificity is not known. The sample originates from a study of response to subunit inactivated influenza vaccine. General observations from the study: T cells newly recruited by each seasonal influenza vaccination are few, the authors suggested.

Via MiXCR, TCRdb re-called the RT-PCR reads, giving one row per CDR3 protein. The data show 550,000 to 800,000 distinct CDR3 sequences, over 11% seen once. Germline CDR1 and CDR2: SGHTA and FQGNSA. This CDR3 comprises 13 residues. V lost 5 bases and J lost 4, with 11 bases in between. The chain is built from TRBV7-2 and TRBJ1-2; tentatively, D is TRBD1 (6 bases). The source of this sequence is a man aged 50 or older who received an inactivated influenza vaccine. The sequencing used PBMCs from blood, collected 14 days before vaccination. CDR3 nucleotides: TGTGCCAGCAGCCCGACAGGACCCTATGGCTACACCTTC. It translates to CASSPTGPYGYTF. Variable domain in full (rest from reference TRBV7-2 and TRBJ1-2): GAGVSQSPSNKVTEKGKDVELRCDPISGHTALYWYRQSLGQGLEFLIYFQGNSAPDKSGLPSDRFSAERTGGSVSTLTIQRTQQEDSAVYLCASSPTGPYGYTFGSGTRLTVV.